This T cell receptor (beta chain) was captured by sequencing in a study of cytomegalovirus exposure and HLA in healthy donors. 60 Vbeta and 13 Jbeta primers were used in PCR. Assay: immunoSEQ multiplex PCR; the TCRdb copy retains only in-frame clones and omits some. The sample table includes tens of thousands of clones. The V gene lost 5 bases and the J gene lost 5 bases, with 9 bases spanning the gap. The germline gives CDR1 MDHEN, CDR2 SYDVKM. The CDR3 consists of 12 residues. The chain is built from TRBV28 and TRBJ1-2; D might be TRBD1 (5 bases). The sequenced material came from PBMCs. The TCR was taken from a woman aged 40 to 50 in good health and CMV-seronegative. The CDR3 coding sequence is TGTGCCAGCAGTCCGACAGTTTATGGCTACACCTTC. This encodes CASSPTVYGYTF.